The T cell receptor (beta chain) described here comes from a study of T cells after yellow fever vaccination. Germline V lookup: CDR1 DFQATT, CDR2 SNEGSKA (reference sequence). V gave up 3 bases and J gave up 9 bases, with 24 bases separating them. This CDR3 contains 16 residues. TCRdb reprocessed the 5' RACE reads with MiXCR, giving one entry per CDR3 protein. Counted here are about 210,000 distinct CDR3 sequences, 6.5% to 7.5% occurring once; the ten biggest clones make up approximately 1.1%. This receptor was taken from a man under 40 who received the YFV17D yellow fever vaccine. This sequence joins TRBV20-1 and TRBJ1-5; tentatively, D is TRBD1 (6 bases). Here the sequenced sample was CD4+ T cells sorted from PBMCs, taken on the day of the yellow fever booster vaccination. In nucleotides, the CDR3 is TGCAGTGCTAGGCCGTCGGGACATACTGTTGTGCCGCCCCAGCATTTT. Amino acids: CSARPSGHTVVPPQHF.